This entry is about one T cell receptor beta chain. These data come from a study of blood T cell repertoires in COVID-19. Whole-study context: COVID-19 samples from acute and convalescent phases originated in the United States, Italy and Spain. T cells, B-cell-depleted T cells, or PBMCs provided the cDNA or gDNA that served as material.

In germline, CDR1 is SGHDN, CDR2 FVKESK. The V gene lost 6 bases and the J gene lost 14 bases, with 11 bases spanning the gap. The CDR3 is 11 residues long. Profiling relied on immunoSEQ multiplex PCR, and the TCRdb table lists in-frame clones only, not all of them. The repertoire consists of 150,000 to 200,000 clones, with about nine tenths occurring once and the leading ten covering about 1.9%. The sample consisted of peripheral blood. This chain links TRBV14 with TRBJ1-6, with D hard to call. This TCR was sampled from a man aged 18 to 35 who had recovered from COVID-19. CDR3 bases: TGTGCCAGCAGTCAACGCAACACCCTCCACTTT. Its translation is CASSQRNTLHF.